The 4 T cell receptor beta chains below were found in one sample sequenced in a study of spatial heterogeneity in lung cancer. In TCRdb, the 5' RACE reads were re-called with MiXCR into one record per CDR3 protein. The sample lists roughly 9,800 distinct CDR3 sequences, about 10% occurring once. Antigen specificity for these receptors is unknown. Notes on the study in general: The study found that expanded intratumoral alpha and beta TCR counts tracked tumor mutation counts.

Documented time point: sample taken at primary tumor resection. Specimen: lung tumor tissue, collected at surgery. These receptors all come from a female donor with early-stage non-small cell lung cancer.

This clonotype was detected a few times. The chain couples TRBV3-1 to TRBJ2-1; D possibly matches TRBD1 or TRBD2 (5 bases each). CDR3 length: 14 residues. Germline loops: CDR1 LGHDT, CDR2 YNNKEL (reference sequence). Deletions cut 8 bases from V and 10 bases from J, with 21 bases between. The CDR3 here is CASRPGPTAGEQFF. The CDR3 DNA sequence: TGTGCCAGCCGGCCGGGACCCACGGCGGGCGAGCAGTTCTTC.

The sample holds many counts of this clonotype. This sequence joins TRBV4-3 and TRBJ2-1; 8 nucleotides match TRBD2. The V segment lost 4 bases and the J segment 8 bases; nucleotides outside the gene matches: 7. CDR3 length: 14 amino acids. Germline loops: CDR1 LGHNA, CDR2 YSLEER. CDR3 in DNA: TGCGCCAGCAGCCCTCGGACTAGCATCGATGAGCAGTTCTTC. It yields the protein CASSPRTSIDEQFF.

This clonotype was seen a handful of times. The rearrangement joins TRBV6-5 to TRBJ2-5; D remains ambiguous. This CDR3 region has 14 residues. The germline gives CDR1 MNHEY, CDR2 SVGAGI. V gave up 2 bases and J gave up 0 bases, with 7 bases separating them. CDR3 nucleotide sequence: TGTGCCAGCAGTTACGGGCGGTACCAAGAGACCCAGTACTTC. Translated, it gives CASSYGRYQETQYF.

J is TRBJ1-5 and V is TRBV7-2; D uncertain. Between the trimmed V and J ends, which lost 1 base and 6 bases, there was a span of 7 bases. Germline V gives CDR1 SGHTA, CDR2 FQGNSA. This CDR3 has 13 amino acids. The CDR3 sequence: CASSLGGVQPQHF. CDR3 in DNA: TGTGCCAGCAGCTTAGGCGGGGTTCAGCCCCAGCATTTT.